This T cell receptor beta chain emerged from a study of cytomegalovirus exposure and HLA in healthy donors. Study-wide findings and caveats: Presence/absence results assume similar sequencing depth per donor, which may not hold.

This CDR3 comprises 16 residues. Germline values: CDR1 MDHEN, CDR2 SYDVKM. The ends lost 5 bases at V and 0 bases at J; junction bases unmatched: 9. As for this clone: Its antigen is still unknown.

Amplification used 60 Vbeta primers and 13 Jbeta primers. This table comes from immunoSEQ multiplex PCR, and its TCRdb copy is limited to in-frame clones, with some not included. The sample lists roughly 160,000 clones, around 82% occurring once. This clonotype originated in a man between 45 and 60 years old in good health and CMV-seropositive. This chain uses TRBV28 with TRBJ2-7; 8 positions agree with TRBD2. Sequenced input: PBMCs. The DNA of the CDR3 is TGTGCCAGCAGTGACCAAGCGGGAGCCTTCTCCTACGAGCAGTACTTC. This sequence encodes CASSDQAGAFSYEQYF. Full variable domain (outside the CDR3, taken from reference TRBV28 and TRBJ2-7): DVKVTQSSRYLVKRTGEKVFLECVQDMDHENMFWYRQDPGLGLRLIYFSYDVKMKEKGDIPEGYSVSREKKERFSLILESASTNQTSMYLCASSDQAGAFSYEQYFGPGTRLTVT.